The 11 T cell receptor beta chains below were found in one sample sequenced in a study of shared clonotypes between healthy human individuals. Generated by immunoSEQ multiplex PCR, the TCRdb table keeps only in-frame clones and is missing some. The sample has hundreds of thousands of clones, around four fifths seen once. Sequencing was carried out using memory CD4+ T cells sorted from blood. Subset given: CD45RA-negative fraction. The receptors were sampled from a woman between 25 and 40 years old in good health.

The J gene is TRBJ2-3, the V gene TRBV6-1; 8 nucleotides agree with TRBD2. This CDR3 contains 15 residues. V lost 6 bases to trimming and J lost 2 bases; unmatched junction nucleotides: 7. Germline V gene lookup returns CDR1 MNHNS and CDR2 SASEGT. For the CDR3, the DNA is TGTGCCAGCAGGGACCTAGCGGGCCCCACAGATACGCAGTATTTT. This gives the protein CASRDLAGPTDTQYF.

This sequence joins TRBV5-8 and TRBJ2-7; D is tentatively TRBD1 or TRBD2 (5 bases each). Per germline, CDR1 SGHTS and CDR2 YDEGEE. This CDR3 is 14 amino acids long. The V gene lost 1 base and the J gene lost 6 bases, with 14 bases spanning the gap. CDR3 sequence: CASSLLHLGAEQYF. DNA of the CDR3: TGTGCCAGCAGCTTGCTCCACCTCGGGGCCGAGCAGTACTTC.

The chain has TRBV28 and TRBJ2-3, with a possible D match to TRBD2 (6 bases). CDR1 MDHEN and CDR2 SYDVKM come from the germline V gene. This CDR3 contains 15 residues. V gave up 5 bases and J gave up 5 bases, with 17 bases separating them. DNA of the CDR3: TGTGCCAGCAGTAACCGGGACTCTCGACGAGATACGCAGTATTTT. Translating it yields CASSNRDSRRDTQYF. The variable domain in full, with the rest retrieved from reference TRBV28 and TRBJ2-3, is DVKVTQSSRYLVKRTGEKVFLECVQDMDHENMFWYRQDPGLGLRLIYFSYDVKMKEKGDIPEGYSVSREKKERFSLILESASTNQTSMYLCASSNRDSRRDTQYFGPGTRLTVL.

V usage is TRBV6-1 and J usage is TRBJ2-1; D is tentatively TRBD1 or TRBD2 (6 bases each). The CDR3 covers 17 residues. CDR1 MNHNS and CDR2 SASEGT come from the germline V gene. V lost 2 bases and J lost 0, with 14 bases in between. CDR3 residues: CASSERGRWLSYNEQFF. The CDR3 DNA sequence: TGTGCCAGCAGTGAACGGGGGCGCTGGCTCTCCTACAATGAGCAGTTCTTC.

The J gene is TRBJ1-5, the V gene TRBV4-1; 7 nucleotides line up with TRBD1. The CDR3 runs 17 residues. Per germline, CDR1 MGHRA and CDR2 YSYEKL. The V gene end was trimmed by 3 bases and the J gene end by 6 bases; junction bases not matched to a gene: 14. CDR3 residues: CASSHVTRGTLGQPQHF. The CDR3 DNA reads as TGCGCCAGCAGCCACGTTACCAGGGGGACCCTGGGTCAGCCCCAGCATTTT.

The genes are TRBV9 and TRBJ2-7; maybe TRBD1 (7 bases). This CDR3 contains 12 residues. Germline V CDR1 and CDR2: SGDLS, YYNGEE. Trimming pared 3 bases from V and 9 bases from J, leaving 13 bases between. In DNA form, the CDR3 reads TGTGCCAGCAGCGCTCAGGGGGGCGTGCAGTACTTC. Translated: CASSAQGGVQYF.

This clone was seen only a few times. This specimen includes other DNA sequences encoding the same CDR3. This sequence joins TRBV27 and TRBJ2-2; 8 nucleotides match TRBD2. The CDR3 spans 15 residues. Germline-derived CDR1 and CDR2 are MNHEY and SMNVEV (reference sequence). V lost 4 bases, J lost 0 bases, and 1 base stayed unmatched. The chain's CDR3 is CASSSAGANTGELFF. CDR3 nucleotide sequence: TGTGCCAGCAGTTCAGCGGGAGCGAACACCGGGGAGCTGTTTTTT.

A remark on this clone: Within the sample, other DNA sequences also encode this same CDR3. J is TRBJ2-3 and V is TRBV28, with D possibly called TRBD1 or TRBD2 (5 bases each). Germline values: CDR1 MDHEN, CDR2 SYDVKM. This CDR3 contains 14 residues. Trimming left V 4 bases short and J 1 base short, with 9 bases between. The CDR3 is CASSSRDGTDTQYF. CDR3 nucleotide sequence: TGTGCCAGCAGTTCCCGGGACGGCACAGATACGCAGTATTTT.

This clone was detected only a few times. The gene calls are TRBV7-2 and TRBJ2-7; 7 bases match TRBD2. This CDR3 is 14 amino acids long. The trim removed 8 bases at V and 0 bases at J, leaving 7 bases unmatched. Germline-derived CDR1 and CDR2 are SGHTA and FQGNSA. The chain's CDR3 is CASHLQRDSYEQYF. The CDR3 DNA reads as TGTGCCAGCCATCTCCAGCGGGACTCCTACGAGCAGTACTTC.

This chain uses TRBV27 with TRBJ1-1; D call uncertain. The V end lost 2 bases, the J end lost 1 base, and 14 bases lay between the germline ends. The germline V gene encodes CDR1 MNHEY and CDR2 SMNVEV (reference sequence). This CDR3 contains 16 residues. The CDR3 bases are TGTGCCAGCAGTTTAGGGCTGCGTCAGCAGAACACTGAAGCTTTCTTT. Encoded protein: CASSLGLRQQNTEAFF.

The chain joins TRBV20-1 to TRBJ2-7, with D hard to call. This CDR3 contains 10 residues. V lost 6 bases and J 4 bases, leaving 7 bases between the germline ends. From germline, CDR1 is DFQATT and CDR2 SNEGSKA (reference sequence). CDR3 coding DNA: TGCAGTGCCGCCAGATACGAGCAGTACTTC. It translates to CSAARYEQYF.